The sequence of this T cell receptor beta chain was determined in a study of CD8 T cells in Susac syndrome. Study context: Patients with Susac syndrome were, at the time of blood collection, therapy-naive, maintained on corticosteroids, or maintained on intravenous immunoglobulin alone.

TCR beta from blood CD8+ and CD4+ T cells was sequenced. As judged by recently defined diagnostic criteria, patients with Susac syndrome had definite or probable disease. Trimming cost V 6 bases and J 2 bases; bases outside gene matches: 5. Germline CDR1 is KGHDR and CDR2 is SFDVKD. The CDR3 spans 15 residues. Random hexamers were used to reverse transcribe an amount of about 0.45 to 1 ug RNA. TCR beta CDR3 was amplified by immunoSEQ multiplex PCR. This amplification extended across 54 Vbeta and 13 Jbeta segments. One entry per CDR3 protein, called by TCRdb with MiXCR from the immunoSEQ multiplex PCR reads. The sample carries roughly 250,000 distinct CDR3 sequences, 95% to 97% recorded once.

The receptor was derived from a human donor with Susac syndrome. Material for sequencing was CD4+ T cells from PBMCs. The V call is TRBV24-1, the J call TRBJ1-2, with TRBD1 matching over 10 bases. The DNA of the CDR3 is TGTGCCACCAGTATGGGGGGACAGGGGAACTATGGCTACACCTTC. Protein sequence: CATSMGGQGNYGYTF.